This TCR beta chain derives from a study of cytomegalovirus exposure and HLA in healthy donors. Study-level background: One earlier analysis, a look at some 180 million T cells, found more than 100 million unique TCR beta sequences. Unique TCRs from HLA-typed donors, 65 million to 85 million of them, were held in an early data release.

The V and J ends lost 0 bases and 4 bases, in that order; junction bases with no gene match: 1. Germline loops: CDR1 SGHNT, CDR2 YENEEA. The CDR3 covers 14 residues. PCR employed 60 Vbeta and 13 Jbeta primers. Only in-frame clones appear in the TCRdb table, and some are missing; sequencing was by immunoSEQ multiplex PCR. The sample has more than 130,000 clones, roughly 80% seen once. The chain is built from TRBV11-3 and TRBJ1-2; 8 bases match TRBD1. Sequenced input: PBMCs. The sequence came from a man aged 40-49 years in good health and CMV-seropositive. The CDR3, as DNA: TGTGCCAGCAGCTTAGAAACAGGGGGCTATGGCTACACCTTC. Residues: CASSLETGGYGYTF.